A single sample is the source of the 27 T cell receptor beta chains below, sequenced in a study of cytomegalovirus exposure and HLA in healthy donors. The PCR used 60 Vbeta and 13 Jbeta primers. Produced via immunoSEQ multiplex PCR; TCRdb's table is partial and in-frame only. Here the sample spans about 150,000 clones, 60% to 80% being singletons. The sequenced sample consisted of PBMCs. These receptors came from a woman under 40 in good health and CMV-seronegative.

Here the CDR3 reads CASKRMNTEAFF. The CDR3 DNA is TGTGCCAGCAAGCGCATGAACACTGAAGCTTTCTTT. This rearrangement joins TRBV6-1 to TRBJ1-1; D call uncertain. Trimming cost V 7 bases and J 0 bases, with 6 bases left between them. The V gene's germline CDR1 is MNHNS and CDR2 SASEGT. This CDR3 region has 12 residues.

This rearrangement joins TRBV5-1 to TRBJ2-7; 7 nucleotides line up with TRBD1. V was clipped by 2 bases and J by 1 base; unmatched bases: 3. The CDR3 totals 14 residues. Germline V gives CDR1 SGHRS, CDR2 YFSETQ. CDR3 in amino acids: CASSLRGQSYEQYF. For the CDR3, the DNA is TGCGCCAGCAGCTTAAGGGGGCAATCCTACGAGCAGTACTTC. Based on the CDR3 plus reference TRBV5-1 and TRBJ2-7, the full variable domain is KAGVTQTPRYLIKTRGQQVTLSCSPISGHRSVSWYQQTPGQGLQFLFEYFSETQRNKGNFPGRFSGRQFSNSRSEMNVSTLELGDSALYLCASSLRGQSYEQYFGPGTRLTVT.

The chain has TRBV11-2 and TRBJ2-1; D is unresolved. V was shortened by 1 base and J by 4 bases, with 14 bases between the two germline ends. The CDR3 consists of 16 residues. CDR1 is SGHAT and CDR2 is FQNNGV in the germline V gene. Here the CDR3 DNA reads TGTGCCAGCAGCTTAGGCGTCGCAGGCCCTTACAATGAGCAGTTCTTC. Its protein is CASSLGVAGPYNEQFF.

The chain combines TRBV4-1 with TRBJ1-1, with D unresolved. The CDR3 extends over 14 amino acids. V shed 1 base and J shed 0 bases, with 6 bases lying between them. Per germline, CDR1 MGHRA and CDR2 YSYEKL. CDR3 nucleotides: TGCGCCAGCAGCCAAGCTTCTTTGAACACTGAAGCTTTCTTT. Translation gives CASSQASLNTEAFF.

The count of this clone is one. The chain recombines TRBV6-1 with TRBJ1-1, with no clear D. Trimming took off 5 bases at V and 6 bases at J, with 13 bases between the two ends. Germline loops: CDR1 MNHNS, CDR2 SASEGT. The CDR3 is 13 residues long. In DNA, the CDR3 is TGTGCCAGCAGTAGGGAGGCGAGGGCTGAAGCTTTCTTT. Translation: CASSREARAEAFF.

This rearrangement joins TRBV7-9 to TRBJ1-1; 7 nucleotides match TRBD1. Trimming removed 1 base from V and 6 bases from J; junction bases left unmatched: 8. The CDR3 runs to 15 residues. CDR1 and CDR2 (germline): SEHNR, FQNEAQ (reference sequence). CDR3 in DNA: TGTGCCAGCAGCTTAGTCGGGAGGGGGCTGGCTGAAGCTTTCTTT. It is translated as CASSLVGRGLAEAFF.

V is TRBV6-5 and J is TRBJ1-2; D remains ambiguous. Germline V gives CDR1 MNHEY, CDR2 SVGAGI. V lost 0 bases, J lost 0 bases, and 8 bases lay in between. The CDR3 has 15 amino acids. The CDR3 spells CASSYSTGANYGYTF. For the CDR3, the DNA is TGTGCCAGCAGTTACTCGACCGGGGCTAACTATGGCTACACCTTC.

V and J are TRBV11-1 and TRBJ1-4; TRBD1 might be the D (6 bases). The germline V and J ends were trimmed by 2 bases and 6 bases, with 7 bases remaining between them. The germline V gene encodes CDR1 SGHAT and CDR2 FQDESV (reference sequence). The CDR3 length is 13 residues. The CDR3 here is CASSLWTDEKLFF. CDR3 nucleotide sequence: TGTGCCAGCAGCTTATGGACAGATGAAAAACTGTTTTTT.

The chain carries TRBV29-1 and TRBJ2-7; D is ambiguous. Germline CDR1 is SQVTM and CDR2 is ANQGSEA. V was cut by 2 bases and J by 2 bases, with 7 bases left in between. The CDR3 spans 12 residues. The DNA for the CDR3 is TGCAGCGTTGAAACAGCCACCTACGAGCAGTACTTC. It yields the protein CSVETATYEQYF.

Here the CDR3 DNA reads TGTGCCAGCAGCCTCGACACCTACTATGGCTACACCTTC. This gives the protein CASSLDTYYGYTF. This chain links TRBV6-5 with TRBJ1-2; D remains ambiguous. This CDR3 has 13 amino acids. From germline, CDR1 is MNHEY and CDR2 SVGAGI. V lost 6 bases and J lost 3, with 11 bases in between.

This clone was found a few times. The chain joins TRBV30 to TRBJ1-1, with TRBD1 matching over 7 bases. Trimming removed 0 bases from V and 5 bases from J; junction bases left unmatched: 3. The CDR3 consists of 13 residues. Germline V gives CDR1 GTSNPN, CDR2 SVGIG (reference sequence). CDR3 sequence reads: CAWSVPTGTEAFF. CDR3 DNA sequence: TGTGCCTGGAGTGTACCGACAGGGACTGAAGCTTTCTTT.

This clone was counted a few times. This CDR3 reads CAWSVRRGSETQYF. CDR3 DNA: TGTGCCTGGAGTGTACGAAGGGGGTCTGAGACCCAGTACTTC. The rearrangement uses TRBV30 and TRBJ2-5; possible D gene TRBD1, 6 bases. V lost 0 bases to trimming and J lost 5 bases, with 13 bases between them. Germline V lookup: CDR1 GTSNPN, CDR2 SVGIG (reference sequence). There are 14 residues in the CDR3. Based on the CDR3 plus reference TRBV30 and TRBJ2-5, the full variable domain is SQTIHQWPATLVQPVGSPLSLECTVEGTSNPNLYWYRQAAGRGLQLLFYSVGIGQISSEVPQNLSASRPQDRQFILSSKKLLLSDSGFYLCAWSVRRGSETQYFGPGTRLLVL.

The gene calls are TRBV5-4 and TRBJ1-1, with a tentative D call TRBD1 (5 bases). The germline V and J ends were trimmed by 4 bases and 2 bases, with 15 bases remaining between them. CDR3 size: 15 residues. Germline values: CDR1 SGHNT, CDR2 YYREEE (reference sequence). The CDR3 here is CASSVEGQHNTEAFF. The CDR3 DNA reads as TGTGCCAGCAGCGTAGAAGGACAACACAACACTGAAGCTTTCTTT.

The V and J genes are TRBV6-5 and TRBJ2-7, with D perhaps matching TRBD2 (6 bases). The V gene lost 1 base and the J gene lost 0 bases, with 13 bases spanning the gap. From germline, CDR1 is MNHEY and CDR2 SVGAGI. The CDR3 covers 16 residues. Here the CDR3 reads CASSYWGDHLSYEQYF. The CDR3 bases are TGTGCCAGCAGTTACTGGGGGGATCACCTCTCCTACGAGCAGTACTTC.

The rearrangement joins TRBV27 to TRBJ2-7; 9 bases are shared with TRBD1. With V trimmed by 5 bases and J by 0 bases, 5 bases remained unmatched. CDR1 and CDR2 (germline): MNHEY, SMNVEV (reference sequence). This CDR3 comprises 15 residues. This CDR3 reads CASSLRTGASYEQYF. CDR3 nucleotides: TGTGCCAGCAGTCTAAGGACAGGGGCCTCCTACGAGCAGTACTTC.

This chain links TRBV28 with TRBJ2-3, with a weak D call TRBD2 (7 bases). CDR1 is MDHEN and CDR2 is SYDVKM in the germline V gene. The CDR3 consists of 15 residues. Trimming shortened V by 7 bases and J by 0 bases, and 14 bases separated the two germline ends. CDR3 in amino acids: CASTSGGPSTDTQYF. The CDR3 coding sequence is TGTGCCAGCACCTCCGGGGGGCCTAGCACAGATACGCAGTATTTT.

The rearrangement uses TRBV2 and TRBJ2-5, with 12 bases identical to TRBD1. V lost 4 bases and J lost 3; bases outside the gene matches: 6. The length of the CDR3 is 16 residues. CDR1 SNHLY and CDR2 FYNNEI come from the germline V gene. The CDR3 loop is CASSGGDRGLEETQYF. DNA for the CDR3: TGTGCCAGCAGTGGAGGGGACAGGGGGCTTGAAGAGACCCAGTACTTC.

This clone was seen only a few times. This chain uses TRBV11-2 with TRBJ1-2; D uncertain. V lost 0 bases and J lost 2, with 4 bases in between. CDR1 is SGHAT and CDR2 is FQNNGV in the germline V gene. The CDR3 extends over 13 amino acids. CDR3 protein: CASSLDVNYGYTF. In DNA form, the CDR3 reads TGTGCCAGCAGCTTAGACGTAAACTATGGCTACACCTTC.

The chain has TRBV7-3 and TRBJ1-1; D perhaps matches TRBD1 (5 bases). Germline V CDR1 and CDR2: SGHTA, FQGTGA. CDR3 length: 18 residues. The V end lost 2 bases, the J end lost 3 bases, and 22 bases lay between the germline ends. CDR3 protein: CASSLRAGFDLVHTEAFF. The CDR3 DNA reads as TGTGCCAGCAGCTTACGGGCAGGGTTTGACTTAGTTCACACTGAAGCTTTCTTT.

The chain combines TRBV5-1 with TRBJ1-1; D possibly corresponds to TRBD1 (6 bases). The V gene lost 4 bases and the J gene lost 0 bases, with 16 bases spanning the gap. The CDR3 runs to 16 residues. CDR1 and CDR2 from the germline V gene are SGHRS and YFSETQ. The DNA of the CDR3 is TGCGCCAGCAGCCCTACAGGGCCCCGACTGAACACTGAAGCTTTCTTT. Its translation is CASSPTGPRLNTEAFF.

The V call is TRBV6-1, the J call TRBJ1-5, with no clear D. V dropped 1 base and J dropped 3 bases, with 13 bases sitting between them. Germline-derived CDR1 and CDR2 are MNHNS and SASEGT. The CDR3 has 16 amino acids. The CDR3 loop is CASSEVWSPSNQPQHF. Written as DNA, the CDR3 is TGTGCCAGCAGTGAAGTATGGAGTCCCTCCAATCAGCCCCAGCATTTT.

The chain is built from TRBV11-1 and TRBJ2-5; D is possibly TRBD1 (5 bases). Germline lookup yields CDR1 SGHAT and CDR2 FQDESV (reference sequence). The CDR3 length is 14 residues. Deletions cut 1 base from V and 2 bases from J, with 8 bases between. This chain's CDR3 is CASSLEGEQETQYF. CDR3 DNA sequence: TGTGCCAGCAGCTTAGAAGGGGAACAAGAGACCCAGTACTTC.

In its sample, this clone was seen once. J is TRBJ2-1 and V is TRBV4-1; 10 bases match TRBD2. Germline V gives CDR1 MGHRA, CDR2 YSYEKL. The CDR3 contains 17 residues. Trimming took 7 bases from V and 3 from J; bases not matched to a gene: 12. CDR3 DNA sequence: TGCGCCAGCAACTGGCCCGAGCGGGGGGGACGCTACAATGAGCAGTTCTTC. As protein: CASNWPERGGRYNEQFF.

Points on this clone: A read error may produce the germline difference seen at one junction end. V and J are TRBV6-1 and TRBJ2-1; D is perhaps TRBD1 (5 bases). CDR1 MNHNS and CDR2 SASEGT come from the germline V gene. This CDR3 has 13 amino acids. In nucleotides, the CDR3 is TGTGCCAGCAGTGGCTTACAGGACAATGAGCAGGTCTTC. This translates into CASSGLQDNEQVF.

The CDR3 sequence: CASSLGGPSYNEQFF. Here the CDR3 DNA reads TGTGCCAGCAGTCTGGGGGGGCCTTCCTACAATGAGCAGTTCTTC. V gene TRBV27 combines with J gene TRBJ2-1; possible D gene TRBD2, 7 bases. Trimming shortened V by 5 bases and J by 1 base, and 12 bases separated the two germline ends. This CDR3 comprises 15 residues. Per the germline V gene, CDR1 is MNHEY and CDR2 is SMNVEV (reference sequence).

The J gene is TRBJ2-6, the V gene TRBV19; 8 bases line up with TRBD1. The trim removed 6 bases at V and 0 bases at J, leaving 7 bases unmatched. CDR1 and CDR2 from the germline V gene are LNHDA and SQIVND (reference sequence). The CDR3 totals 17 residues. The CDR3 region is CASRHRGTRSGANVLTF. In DNA form, the CDR3 reads TGTGCCAGTAGACACAGGGGGACCCGCTCTGGGGCCAACGTCCTGACTTTC.

The chain is built from TRBV19 and TRBJ1-5, with D hard to call. Trimming left V 6 bases short and J 5 bases short, with 11 bases between. CDR3 size: 13 residues. The germline CDR1 and CDR2 sequences are LNHDA and SQIVND (reference sequence). The CDR3 region is CASSVVVDQPQHF. The DNA of the CDR3 is TGTGCCAGTAGCGTCGTCGTAGATCAGCCCCAGCATTTT. Full variable domain (missing parts from reference TRBV19 and TRBJ1-5): DGGITQSPKYLFRKEGQNVTLSCEQNLNHDAMYWYRQDPGQGLRLIYYSQIVNDFQKGDIAEGYSVSREKKESFPLTVTSAQKNPTAFYLCASSVVVDQPQHFGDGTRLSIL.